Listed below are T cell receptor beta chains from one sample, sequenced in a study of tumor and adjacent non-tumor tissue in lung cancer. Via MiXCR, TCRdb re-called the multiplex PCR reads, giving one row per CDR3 protein. The repertoire includes roughly 120,000 distinct CDR3 sequences, about 80% of them detected once, and 20% to 25% sits in the top ten. Sequences were obtained from lung tumor tissue. The receptors stem from a man in his 70s with non-small cell lung cancer. CDR3s include the opening cysteine and the closing phenylalanine or tryptophan. The D gene is left open where the match is weak. Not all rows give a size; the values are once, few, many and, for expanded clones, a class.

CDR3 DNA	CDR3 protein	D gene	CDR3 length	clone size	V gene	J gene
TGTGTCAGCAGTTTATTAGCGGGAGTGTGGTACGAGCAGTACTTC	CVSSLLAGVWYEQYF	TRBD2	15	NA	TRBV28	TRBJ2-7
TGTAGCGTGGCTTGGACAGACTCCTACGTGCAGTACTTC	CSVAWTDSYVQYF	NA	13	NA	TRBV29-1	TRBJ2-7
TGCGCCAGCAGCCAAGAGGGCAGGGTTAACTATCTCTACACCTTC	CASSQEGRVNYLYTF	NA	15	once	TRBV4-1	TRBJ1-2
TGTGCCAACATCTTGGATTTTCGGCAAGGAGCTTTCTTT	CANILDFRQGAFF	NA	13	NA	TRBV5-4	TRBJ1-1
TGTGCCAGTAGTTTTGGACAGGGGTTGTACAATGAGCAGTTCTTC	CASSFGQGLYNEQFF	TRBD1	15	NA	TRBV19	TRBJ2-1
TGTGCCAGTAGTCGAACAGGCGTGGATTACAATGAGCAGTTCTTC	CASSRTGVDYNEQFF	NA	15	NA	TRBV19	TRBJ2-1
TGTGCCACCCAGGCTGGCAGGGGCGATTCACCCCTCCACTTT	CATQAGRGDSPLHF	NA	14	NA	TRBV10-3	TRBJ1-6
TGCGCCAGCAGCTTGGGAGCGGGACAGGGGTCTGAGGAGACCCAGTACTTC	CASSLGAGQGSEETQYF	TRBD1	17	NA	TRBV5-1	TRBJ2-5
TGTGCCAGCAGTTTTATGGGACAAATCGGTTCTGACGACGAGCAGAACTTC	CASSFMGQIGSDDEQNF	NA	17	NA	TRBV6-2/TRBV6-3	TRBJ2-7
TGTGCCAGCACCAGACACACAGATACGCAGTATTTT	CASTRHTDTQYF	NA	12	NA	TRBV2	TRBJ2-3
TGTGCCAGCAGTTCCATCAGGCTAGCGGAAACCGAACCCAAAAAAGAGACCCAGTACTTC	CASSSIRLAETEPKKETQYF	TRBD2	20	NA	TRBV6-2/TRBV6-3	TRBJ2-5
TGTGCCAGCAGGGGGCTAGCGGGAGTGGTGGAGACCAAGTGCTTC	CASRGLAGVVETKCF	TRBD2	15	NA	TRBV12-3/TRBV12-4	TRBJ2-5
TGTGCCAGCAGTTACGGAATGAACACTGAAGCTTTCTTT	CASSYGMNTEAFF	NA	13	NA	TRBV6-6	TRBJ1-1
TGCAGCATTACCCCTGGGGTGTCCAAAAGCATTCAGTACTTC	CSITPGVSKSIQYF	NA	14	NA	TRBV29-1	TRBJ2-4
TGTACCGGCAGCCCGGGATTGGGAGTTACCGGGGAGCTGTTTTTT	CTGSPGLGVTGELFF	NA	15	NA	TRBV5-5	TRBJ2-2
TGTGCTAGCAGTTACTGGGCAGATTCGAACACTGAAGCTTTCTTT	CASSYWADSNTEAFF	NA	15	NA	TRBV6-2/TRBV6-3	TRBJ1-1
TGTGCCATCAATATAACAGGGGAAGGGAATCAGCCCCAGCATTTT	CAINITGEGNQPQHF	TRBD1	15	NA	TRBV10-3	TRBJ1-5
TGTGCCAGCAACTCTGACAGGGGGAACTTTAGGTACGAGCAGTACTTC	CASNSDRGNFRYEQYF	TRBD1	16	NA	TRBV5-6	TRBJ2-7
TGTGCCAGCAGCCGACAGGGGGGAGGGTTCAATGAGCAGTTCTTC	CASSRQGGGFNEQFF	TRBD1	15	many	TRBV7-8	TRBJ2-1
TGTGACAGCAGACATACCGGGACACTTACGTCGGATACGCAGTATTTT	CDSRHTGTLTSDTQYF	NA	16	NA	TRBV7-8	TRBJ2-3
TGCAGCGTTGCCCCCTATCAATCCATGGGAGAAGATGGCTACACCTTC	CSVAPYQSMGEDGYTF	NA	16	few	TRBV29-1	TRBJ1-2
TGTGCCAGCAGTTTAGTAGCGACATCGGAGATCCAGTACTTC	CASSLVATSEIQYF	NA	14	few	TRBV11-3	TRBJ2-5
TGTGCCAGTAGTTTGGGGGACGGGGTGCCAGATACACAGTATTTT	CASSLGDGVPDTQYF	NA	15	NA	TRBV12-3/TRBV12-4	TRBJ2-3
TGCGGCGTTGAAGTTTACTTGACCAGCGGGAACACAGATATGCAGTATTTT	CGVEVYLTSGNTDMQYF	TRBD2	17	NA	TRBV29-1	TRBJ2-3
TGTGCCAGCAGTTACTCTCGGCTAGCGGGACCCCCAGGGTCCGAGCAGCACTTC	CASSYSRLAGPPGSEQHF	TRBD2	18	NA	TRBV6-5	TRBJ2-7
TGTGCCAGCAGCTTAAGAGGGAAGGCCCAGTACTTC	CASSLRGKAQYF	NA	12	few	TRBV11-1	TRBJ2-5
TGTGCCAGCACTAGGGCGGGGGAAAACACTGAAGCTTTCTTC	CASTRAGENTEAFF	NA	14	NA	TRBV11-2	TRBJ1-1
TGTGCCGGTAGAGGGGAGAAGCTGAACACCAGGGAGCTGTTTTTT	CAGRGEKLNTRELFF	NA	15	NA	TRBV6-2/TRBV6-3	TRBJ2-2